Listed below are T cell receptor beta chains from one sample, sequenced in a study of blood T cell repertoires in COVID-19. This table comes from immunoSEQ multiplex PCR, and its TCRdb copy is limited to in-frame clones, with some not included. The sample consists of some 290,000 clones, about nine tenths of them appearing once. Specimen: peripheral blood. The source of these receptors is a woman under 40 with COVID-19, enrolled during active disease. Each CDR3 is given with its conserved first and last residue. The D gene is left open where the match is weak. The size field is filled for only some rows; it gives once, few, many or a size class.

v_call	d_call	j_call	clone_size	cdr3_aa	cdr3_nt
TRBV11-2	-	TRBJ2-3	-	CASSLDWAPTDTQYF	TGTGCCAGCAGCTTAGATTGGGCTCCCACAGATACGCAGTATTTT
TRBV27	TRBD1	TRBJ1-5	-	CASSFNRGQPQHF	TGTGCCAGCAGTTTTAACAGGGGACAGCCCCAGCATTTT
TRBV10-2	-	TRBJ2-1	-	CASSESAREQFF	TGCGCCAGCAGTGAGTCAGCCCGTGAGCAGTTCTTC
TRBV9	TRBD2	TRBJ2-5	-	CASSLGLAGDETQYF	TGTGCCAGCAGCTTGGGACTAGCGGGAGACGAGACCCAGTACTTC
TRBV30	-	TRBJ1-4	-	CAWSVGQLNEKLFF	TGTGCCTGGAGTGTTGGACAGCTTAATGAAAAACTGTTTTTT
TRBV7-3	-	TRBJ2-1	-	CASSIGLSSYNEQFF	TGTGCCAGCAGCATTGGACTAAGCTCCTACAATGAGCAGTTCTTC
TRBV19	-	TRBJ1-2	-	CASSAPGTKDYGYTF	TGTGCCAGTAGTGCCCCCGGGACAAAGGACTATGGCTACACCTTC
TRBV7-2	-	TRBJ1-1	-	CASSLGPRSFF	TGTGCCAGCAGCTTAGGCCCGAGATCCTTCTTT
TRBV11-2	-	TRBJ2-1	-	CASSFQVNSYNEQFF	TGTGCCAGCAGCTTCCAGGTGAACTCCTACAATGAGCAGTTCTTC
TRBV5-5	-	TRBJ1-5	-	CASSLALTGSNQPQHF	TGTGCCAGCAGCTTGGCTTTGACGGGGAGCAATCAGCCCCAGCATTTT
TRBV28	TRBD2	TRBJ2-7	-	CASKTSGTDEQYF	TGTGCCAGCAAGACTAGCGGGACGGACGAGCAGTACTTC
TRBV5-6	TRBD2	TRBJ2-7	-	CASSRTSGRRDEQYF	TGTGCCAGCAGCCGAACTAGCGGGAGGCGGGACGAGCAGTACTTC
TRBV4-1	-	TRBJ2-5	-	CASSRVLQETQYF	TGCGCCAGCAGCCGTGTACTCCAAGAGACCCAGTACTTC
TRBV30	-	TRBJ1-3	few	CAWTPGSLGNTIYF	TGTGCCTGGACCCCCGGGTCTCTTGGAAACACCATATATTTT
TRBV19	-	TRBJ2-7	-	CASKQIDTAYEQYF	TGTGCCAGTAAACAGATAGACACGGCCTACGAGCAGTACTTC
TRBV14	-	TRBJ2-6	-	CASSDTLRISGANVLTF	TGTGCCAGCAGCGATACTCTACGAATCTCTGGGGCCAACGTCCTGACTTTC
TRBV13	TRBD1	TRBJ2-1	-	CASSYRTGRNEQFF	TGTGCCAGCAGCTATCGGACAGGGCGGAATGAGCAGTTCTTC
TRBV19	-	TRBJ1-3	-	CASTPDSQSRFGNTIYF	TGTGCCAGCACTCCCGACAGTCAGTCTCGATTTGGAAACACCATATATTTT
TRBV6-6	-	TRBJ1-1	-	CASSLGGATEAFF	TGTGCCAGCAGTCTCGGGGGTGCAACTGAAGCTTTCTTT
TRBV7-2	-	TRBJ1-2	-	CASSLAGTGIYGYTF	TGTGCCAGCAGCTTGGCGGGGACGGGAATTTATGGCTACACCTTC
TRBV28	-	TRBJ1-4	-	CASSLAGGRGEKLFF	TGTGCCAGCAGTTTGGCGGGGGGCCGGGGGGAAAAACTGTTTTTT
TRBV5-8	TRBD1	TRBJ1-1	-	CASSRMTGMNTEAFF	TGTGCCAGCAGTCGAATGACAGGGATGAACACTGAAGCTTTCTTT
TRBV2	TRBD1	TRBJ2-2	once	CATHRGGELFF	TGTGCCACACACAGGGGCGGGGAGCTGTTTTTT
TRBV5-6	TRBD2	TRBJ2-7	-	CASSPGLGREQYF	TGTGCCAGCAGCCCGGGACTAGGGAGAGAGCAGTACTTC
TRBV27	-	TRBJ1-1	-	CASSLGPTANTEAFF	TGTGCCAGCAGTTTAGGCCCTACAGCTAACACTGAAGCTTTCTTT
TRBV9	TRBD1	TRBJ1-2	-	CASSVSWGGQGSDGYTF	TGTGCCAGCAGCGTAAGTTGGGGTGGACAGGGGTCTGATGGCTACACCTTC
TRBV6-5	-	TRBJ2-2	-	CASSYSRVTGELFF	TGTGCCAGCAGTTACAGCAGGGTCACCGGGGAGCTGTTTTTT
TRBV5-1	TRBD2	TRBJ2-1	-	CASSLEGRAGVDEQFF	TGCGCCAGCAGCTTGGAGGGGAGGGCCGGTGTCGATGAGCAGTTCTTC
TRBV2	-	TRBJ2-3	-	CASREKGAYKDTQYF	TGTGCCAGCAGGGAGAAAGGCGCCTATAAAGATACGCAGTATTTT
TRBV6-5	TRBD2	TRBJ2-3	-	CASRAGTTDTQYF	TGTGCCAGCAGAGCGGGAACGACAGATACGCAGTATTTT
TRBV3-1/TRBV3-2	-	TRBJ1-3	once	CASSPTAGEKVPGNTIYF	TGTGCCAGCAGCCCTACTGCAGGGGAGAAAGTCCCTGGAAACACCATATATTTT
TRBV29-1	TRBD2	TRBJ2-7	-	CSVRTSGRGEQYF	TGCAGCGTGAGGACTAGCGGGAGAGGCGAGCAGTACTTC
TRBV12-5	TRBD1	TRBJ2-3	-	CASARDRSTDTQYF	TGTGCTAGTGCTCGGGACAGAAGCACAGATACGCAGTATTTT
TRBV6-6	TRBD2	TRBJ2-7	-	CASRAGLASYEQYF	TGTGCCAGCAGGGCGGGACTAGCTAGTTATGAGCAGTACTTC
TRBV5-4	-	TRBJ2-5	-	CASKGHQYQETQYF	TGTGCCAGCAAGGGACACCAGTACCAAGAGACCCAGTACTTC
TRBV28	TRBD1	TRBJ1-5	-	CASSGDRGRNQPQHF	TGTGCCAGCAGTGGAGACAGGGGAAGAAATCAGCCCCAGCATTTT
TRBV2	TRBD1	TRBJ2-2	few	CASRPGTGRTGELFF	TGTGCCAGCAGACCCGGGACAGGGCGGACCGGGGAGCTGTTTTTT
TRBV12-3/TRBV12-4	-	TRBJ1-3	-	CASSGGFGNTIYF	TGTGCCAGCTCGGGGGGTTTTGGAAACACCATATATTTT
TRBV18	-	TRBJ1-1	-	CASSPPAGDTEAFF	TGTGCCAGCTCACCACCGGCAGGGGACACTGAAGCTTTCTTT